These 16 T cell receptor beta chains were sequenced from one sample in a study of T-cell memory formation after mild COVID-19. MiXCR was run by TCRdb on the 5' RACE reads, yielding one entry per CDR3 protein. The sample has about 390,000 distinct CDR3 sequences, 15% to 20% seen once; the top ten hold 20% to 25%. Sequenced: PBMCs or a T cell subset sorted from them (not recorded which). The origin of the receptors is a young man who had mild COVID-19 (a few samples of this study predate the infection). Cell type and time point are not known.

The chain employs TRBV15 and TRBJ2-3; no reliable D call. CDR1 and CDR2 from the germline V gene are LNHNV and YYDKDF (reference sequence). Trimming took off 0 bases at V and 6 bases at J, with 16 bases between the two ends. The CDR3 runs 16 residues. The CDR3 region has the DNA TGTGCCACCAGCAGAGATCGAGGTTATAGTGTGGATACGCAGTATTTT. Translation: CATSRDRGYSVDTQYF.

The rearrangement joins TRBV6-2 or TRBV6-3 to TRBJ2-1, with D uncertain. Per germline, CDR1 MNHEY and CDR2 SVGEGT. The CDR3 totals 12 residues. The ends were cut back, 1 base at V and 7 bases at J, with 5 bases in the middle. The CDR3: CASSYFRNEQFF. The CDR3 DNA follows: TGTGCCAGCAGTTACTTCCGAAATGAGCAGTTCTTC.

This clonotype was picked up many times. The chain recombines TRBV5-1 with TRBJ2-2; 10 positions agree with TRBD1. This CDR3 has 14 amino acids. Germline trimming cut 5 bases from V and 10 bases from J; bases unmatched to any gene: 8. Germline V CDR1 and CDR2: SGHRS, YFSETQ. The CDR3: CASRPTTGGEELFF. Here the CDR3 DNA reads TGCGCCAGCAGACCCACGACAGGGGGCGAGGAGCTGTTTTTT.

This clonotype was picked up a small number of times. This chain links TRBV20-1 with TRBJ2-3; no clear D gene. The germline V and J ends were trimmed by 8 bases and 0 bases, with 9 bases remaining between them. CDR3 length: 12 residues. Germline CDR1 DFQATT, CDR2 SNEGSKA (reference sequence). In DNA form, the CDR3 reads TGCAGTAGAGCGAGTAGCACAGATACGCAGTATTTT. As protein: CSRASSTDTQYF.

V gene TRBV4-3 combines with J gene TRBJ2-4; 7 nucleotides line up with TRBD1. V lost 0 bases and J lost 8; bases outside the gene matches: 1. The CDR3 covers 13 residues. The V gene's germline CDR1 is LGHNA and CDR2 YSLEER. CDR3 nucleotides: TGCGCCAGCAGCCAAGATACAGGGGACATTCAGTACTTC. Its protein product is CASSQDTGDIQYF.

The J gene is TRBJ2-3, the V gene TRBV5-1; TRBD2 matches 8 bases. The germline V gene encodes CDR1 SGHRS and CDR2 YFSETQ. V lost 1 base to trimming and J lost 2 bases; unmatched junction nucleotides: 6. The CDR3 totals 16 residues. For the CDR3, the DNA is TGCGCCAGCAGCTTGTCCGGAGCGGGGGCCACAGATACGCAGTATTTT. Protein product: CASSLSGAGATDTQYF.

V is TRBV20-1 and J is TRBJ1-4; D is unclear. The CDR3 spans 12 residues. V was shortened by 3 bases and J by 2 bases, with 4 bases between the two germline ends. The germline V gene encodes CDR1 DFQATT and CDR2 SNEGSKA (reference sequence). CDR3 nucleotide sequence: TGCAGTGCTAGCAGGACTAATGAAAAACTGTTTTTT. Translating it yields CSASRTNEKLFF.

This clonotype was seen at least ten times. The chain employs TRBV28 and TRBJ1-4, with TRBD1 matching over 7 bases. The CDR3 runs to 15 residues. Germline CDR1 is MDHEN and CDR2 is SYDVKM. V lost 5 bases, J lost 1 base, and 4 bases stayed unmatched. CDR3 sequence reads: CASSTTGVTNEKLFF. The DNA for the CDR3 is TGTGCCAGCAGTACCACAGGGGTAACTAATGAAAAACTGTTTTTT.

This clonotype was observed many times. The chain combines TRBV7-7 with TRBJ2-1, with 8 bases fitting TRBD1. The CDR3 runs to 17 residues. The V and J ends lost 4 bases and 9 bases, in that order; junction bases with no gene match: 17. Germline CDR1 SSHAT, CDR2 FNYEAQ (reference sequence). CDR3 coding DNA: TGTGCCAGCAGCTCTATTTCCGGGGAGCAGGGGGCGGTTGAGCAGTTCTTC. This gives the protein CASSSISGEQGAVEQFF. The whole variable domain, filled in from reference TRBV7-7 and TRBJ2-1, reads GAGVSQSPRYKVTKRGQDVTLRCDPISSHATLYWYQQALGQGPEFLTYFNYEAQPDKSGLPSDRFSAERPEGSISTLTIQRTEQRDSAMYRCASSSISGEQGAVEQFFGPGTRLTVL.

This clonotype was counted between two and nine times. This sequence joins TRBV4-1 and TRBJ2-7, with D perhaps TRBD2 (6 bases). Germline CDR1 is MGHRA and CDR2 is YSYEKL. The CDR3 is 16 residues long. Trimming took off 1 base at V and 2 bases at J, with 15 bases between the two ends. The CDR3 DNA reads as TGCGCCAGCAGCCAAGGAGTGATGGCGGGAACCTACGAGCAGTACTTC. This translates into CASSQGVMAGTYEQYF.

The chain joins TRBV12-3 or TRBV12-4 to TRBJ2-7, with 12 bases that match TRBD2. The trim removed 6 bases at V and 2 bases at J, leaving 5 bases unmatched. The CDR3 consists of 15 residues. DNA of the CDR3: TGTGCCAGCAGGAGGACTAGCGGGGAAGCCTACGAGCAGTACTTC. This translates into CASRRTSGEAYEQYF.

This clonotype was seen a handful of times. The V and J genes are TRBV5-1 and TRBJ2-7; possible D gene TRBD1, 6 bases. The CDR3 runs to 13 residues. Germline V gives CDR1 SGHRS, CDR2 YFSETQ. The V gene lost 4 bases and the J gene lost 5 bases, with 13 bases spanning the gap. The CDR3 spells CASSLGHLDEQYF. CDR3 in DNA: TGCGCCAGCAGCCTGGGACACCTGGACGAGCAGTACTTC.

The rearrangement uses TRBV6-5 and TRBJ2-5; a possible D gene is TRBD2 (5 bases). Per germline, CDR1 MNHEY and CDR2 SVGAGI. The V gene lost 0 bases and the J gene lost 5 bases, with 13 bases spanning the gap. The CDR3 extends over 15 amino acids. CDR3 protein: CASSYSSPPGETQYF. CDR3 in DNA: TGTGCCAGCAGTTACTCGAGTCCCCCGGGGGAGACCCAGTACTTC.

The J gene is TRBJ2-1, the V gene TRBV4-1; 10 nucleotides agree with TRBD2. The V gene end was trimmed by 4 bases and the J gene end by 9 bases; junction bases not matched to a gene: 9. The V gene's germline CDR1 is MGHRA and CDR2 YSYEKL. The CDR3 covers 15 residues. The chain's CDR3 is CASSPEKRGGAEQFF. In nucleotides, the CDR3 is TGCGCCAGCAGCCCCGAGAAGCGGGGGGGCGCTGAGCAGTTCTTC.

The V gene is TRBV24-1, the J gene TRBJ2-1; TRBD2 matches at 9 bases. CDR1 and CDR2 (germline): KGHDR, SFDVKD. The CDR3 has 14 amino acids. Trimming removed 5 bases from V and 6 bases from J; junction bases left unmatched: 4. This CDR3 reads CATSATTSGNEQFF. In DNA form, the CDR3 reads TGTGCCACCAGTGCCACGACTAGCGGCAATGAGCAGTTCTTC.

This clonotype was seen once. This chain connects TRBV20-1 to TRBJ1-5; maybe TRBD1 (5 bases). The V and J ends lost 7 bases and 0 bases respectively, with 19 bases between them. The CDR3 covers 16 residues. Germline lookup yields CDR1 DFQATT and CDR2 SNEGSKA (reference sequence). DNA of the CDR3: TGCAGTGGTAAGGGAGGGACGTCCTATAGCAATCAGCCCCAGCATTTT. It codes for CSGKGGTSYSNQPQHF.